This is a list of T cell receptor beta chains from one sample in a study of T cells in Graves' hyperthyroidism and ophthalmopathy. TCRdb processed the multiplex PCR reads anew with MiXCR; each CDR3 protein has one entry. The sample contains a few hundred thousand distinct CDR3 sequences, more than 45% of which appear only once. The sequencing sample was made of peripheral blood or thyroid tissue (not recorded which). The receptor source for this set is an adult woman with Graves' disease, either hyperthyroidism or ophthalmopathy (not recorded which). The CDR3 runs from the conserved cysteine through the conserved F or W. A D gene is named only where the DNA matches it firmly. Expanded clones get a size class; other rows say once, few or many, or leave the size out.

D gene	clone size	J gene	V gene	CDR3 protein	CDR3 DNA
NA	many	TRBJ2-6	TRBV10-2	CASSARPSFSGANVLTF	TGCGCCAGCAGTGCAAGGCCCTCGTTCTCTGGGGCCAACGTCCTGACTTTC
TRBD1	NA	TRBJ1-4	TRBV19	CASRNRGGKATNEKLFF	TGTGCCAGTAGGAACAGGGGCGGCAAGGCAACTAATGAAAAACTGTTTTTT
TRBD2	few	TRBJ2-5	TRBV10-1	CASTGDLAGRQETQYF	TGCGCCAGCACCGGGGACCTAGCGGGCAGGCAAGAGACCCAGTACTTC
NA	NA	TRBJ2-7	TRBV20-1	CSASQGQTGREQYF	TGCAGTGCTAGCCAGGGCCAGACTGGGCGCGAGCAGTACTTC
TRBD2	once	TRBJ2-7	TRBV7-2	CASRKHSGSYEQYF	TGTGCCAGCAGAAAACACAGCGGGAGCTACGAGCAGTACTTC
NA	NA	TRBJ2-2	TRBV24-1	CATSDFGPTGELFF	TGTGCCACCAGTGATTTCGGCCCCACCGGGGAGCTGTTTTTT
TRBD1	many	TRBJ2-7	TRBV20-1	CSALRHGQGAYEQYF	TGCAGTGCTCTGCGGCACGGACAGGGAGCCTACGAGCAGTACTTC
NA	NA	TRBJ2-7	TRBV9	CASSVDVETYEQYF	TGTGCCAGCAGCGTAGACGTAGAGACCTACGAGCAGTACTTC
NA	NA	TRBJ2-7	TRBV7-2	CASLGPRPGEQYF	TGTGCCAGCCTCGGGCCTCGGCCGGGGGAGCAGTACTTC
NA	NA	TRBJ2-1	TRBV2	CASSGEGELHEQFF	TGTGCCAGCAGTGGAGAAGGGGAGCTCCATGAGCAGTTCTTC
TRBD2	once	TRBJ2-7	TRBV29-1	CSAEGGTSGEQYF	TGCAGCGCCGAGGGTGGCACTAGCGGGGAGCAGTACTTC
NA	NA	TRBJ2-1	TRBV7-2	CASSPSPSNNEQFF	TGTGCCAGTAGTCCCAGTCCTTCAAACAATGAGCAGTTCTTC
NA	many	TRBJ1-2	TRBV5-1	CASSQPGGGRHYGYTF	TGCGCCAGCAGCCAACCTGGCGGCGGTCGACACTATGGCTACACCTTC
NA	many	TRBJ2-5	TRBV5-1	CASSSSWDPATQYF	TGCGCCAGCAGTTCATCTTGGGACCCAGCGACCCAGTACTTC
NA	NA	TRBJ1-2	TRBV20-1	CSARGAMRSYGYTF	TGCAGTGCTAGAGGGGCAATGAGGTCCTATGGCTACACCTTC
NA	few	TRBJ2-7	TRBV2	CASSLTGSSMIHEQYF	TGTGCCAGCAGTTTGACGGGCTCTAGTATGATCCACGAGCAGTACTTC
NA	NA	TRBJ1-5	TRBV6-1	CASRGGSQHF	TGTGCCAGCAGGGGGGGTTCCCAGCATTTT
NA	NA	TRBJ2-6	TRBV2	CASSEMSEANVLTF	TGTGCCAGTAGTGAAATGTCTGAGGCCAACGTCCTGACTTTC
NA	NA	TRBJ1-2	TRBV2	CASTTSYGYTF	TGTGCCAGCACTACTAGCTATGGCTACACCTTC
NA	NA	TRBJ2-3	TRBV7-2	CASGPRRTWIQYF	TGTGCCAGCGGGCCTAGGCGGACTTGGATCCAGTATTTT
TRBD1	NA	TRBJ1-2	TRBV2	CASSLNARGETYTF	TGTGCCAGCAGCTTAAATGCCAGGGGGGAGACCTACACCTTC
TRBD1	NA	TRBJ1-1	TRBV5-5	CASSWTGRNGEAFF	TGTGCCAGCAGCTGGACAGGGAGGAACGGTGAAGCTTTCTTT
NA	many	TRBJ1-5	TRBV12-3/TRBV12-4	CASSAEYSNQPQHF	TGTGCCAGCTCCGCGGAATATAGCAATCAGCCCCAGCATTTT
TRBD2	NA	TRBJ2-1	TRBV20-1	CSARDSLAGGNEQFF	TGCAGTGCTAGAGATAGTCTAGCGGGAGGTAATGAGCAGTTCTTC
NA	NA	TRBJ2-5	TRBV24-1	CATSTSYRETQYF	TGTGCCACCAGCACATCCTATCGGGAGACCCAGTACTTC
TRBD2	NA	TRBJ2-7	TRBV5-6	CAIGLGLYEQYF	TGTGCTATCGGACTAGGTCTCTACGAGCAGTACTTC
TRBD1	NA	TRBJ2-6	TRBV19	CASSIVQGADVLTF	TGTGCCAGTAGTATAGTACAGGGGGCCGACGTCCTGACTTTC
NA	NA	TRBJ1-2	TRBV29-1	CSETSLGRRSYTF	TGCAGCGAAACCTCTTTGGGACGAAGAAGCTACACCTTC
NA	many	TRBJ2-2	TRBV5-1	CASSLEGGGRWELFF	TGCGCCAGCAGCTTGGAAGGGGGAGGTCGGTGGGAGCTGTTTTTT
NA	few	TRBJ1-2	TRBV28	CASSLGTLGGYTF	TGTGCCAGCAGTTTAGGGACTCTCGGTGGCTACACCTTC
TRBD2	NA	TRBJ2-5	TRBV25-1	CASSELTSGEGGETQYF	TGTGCCAGCAGTGAATTGACTAGCGGGGAAGGGGGAGAGACCCAGTACTTC
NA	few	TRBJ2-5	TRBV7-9	CASSPTVWETQYF	TGTGCCAGCAGCCCAACGGTCTGGGAGACCCAGTACTTC
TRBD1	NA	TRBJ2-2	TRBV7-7	CAGGQENTGELFF	TGTGCCGGGGGACAGGAGAACACCGGGGAGCTGTTTTTT
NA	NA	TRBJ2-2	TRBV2	CACSAKQGNTGELFF	TGTGCCTGCAGTGCTAAACAGGGGAACACCGGGGAGCTGTTTTTT
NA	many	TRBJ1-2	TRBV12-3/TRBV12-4	CASSFFMAGSYGYTF	TGTGCCAGCAGTTTTTTCATGGCAGGCAGCTATGGCTACACCTTC
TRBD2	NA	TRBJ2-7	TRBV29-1	CSVVYWGTSGRAQQYF	TGCAGCGTTGTCTACTGGGGGACTAGCGGGAGGGCACAGCAGTACTTC
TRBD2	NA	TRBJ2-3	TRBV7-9	CASRFLAGITDTQYF	TGTGCCAGCAGATTTCTAGCGGGGATTACAGATACGCAGTATTTT
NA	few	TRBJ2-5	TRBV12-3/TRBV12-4	CANSLRETQYF	TGTGCCAACAGTTTACGGGAGACCCAGTACTTC
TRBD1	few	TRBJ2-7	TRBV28	CASSPLAGQGWQYF	TGTGCCAGCAGCCCGCTGGCGGGACAGGGTTGGCAGTACTTC
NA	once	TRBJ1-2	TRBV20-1	CSARRRGEGGYTF	TGCAGTGCTAGAAGGCGCGGGGAAGGCGGCTACACCTTC
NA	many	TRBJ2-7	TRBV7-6	CASSSPLLGEQYF	TGTGCCAGCAGCTCCCCTCTTTTGGGAGAGCAGTACTTC
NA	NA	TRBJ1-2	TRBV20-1	CSATRGDRVYGYTF	TGCAGTGCCACCCGAGGCGACAGAGTATATGGCTACACCTTC